The clone carrying this T cell receptor (beta chain) was seen a single time. This entry comes from a study of blood T cell repertoires in COVID-19. Study summary: COVID-19 samples from acute and convalescent phases originated in the United States, Italy and Spain. Nucleic acid was either cDNA or gDNA, and it came from T cells, B-cell-depleted T cells, or PBMCs.

This CDR3 comprises 10 residues. V was shortened by 5 bases and J by 3 bases, with 2 bases between the two germline ends. In the original workflow: Amplification with reference gene primers provided the estimates of nucleated cell counts. Produced via immunoSEQ multiplex PCR; TCRdb's table is partial and in-frame only. That table is the source of V, J and clone size, and D and trimming were worked out from the DNA. This table holds 78,000 or so clones, roughly four fifths found once. This TCR was sampled from a woman aged 60 to 75 with acute or convalescent COVID-19. V gene TRBV12-3 or TRBV12-4 combines with J gene TRBJ2-7; unclear D gene. Material for sequencing was peripheral blood. The CDR3 region has the DNA TGTGCCAGCAGTCGCTACGAGCAGTACTTC. Translating it yields CASSRYEQYF.